This TCR beta chain derives from a study of blood T cell repertoires in COVID-19 (dated by TCRdb to about 2020). With regard to the full study: Collaborator samples came from the United States, Italy and Spain and covered acute and convalescent phases of COVID-19. Samples were obtained from the ongoing ImmuneRACE study (first 160 participants) and from about 1,300 subjects provided by 6 global collaborators. The dataset comprised deeply sampled blood TCRbeta repertoires from subjects exposed to, actively infected with, or recovered from COVID-19. A freely available public database, intended as a resource for researchers studying the immune response to SARS-CoV-2, is where the repertoires were released. Where HLA class I and class II types were available, the types were taken from metadata supplied by the sample provider, not from assay-based typing. The sample metadata nearly always contained a de-identified subject ID, COVID-19 status, age in years and sex. The prospective study material was composed of cDNA or gDNA derived from T cells, B-cell-depleted T cells, or PBMCs. Broader findings and caveats from the paper: How much clinical and demographic metadata was included differed by source and by participant, and the metadata was provided uncurated.

The germline V gene gives CDR1 as SGDLS and CDR2 as YYNGEE. From its cysteine to its phenylalanine, the CDR3 spans 15 amino acids. The kept DNA is CDR3 alone, 45 bases in frame from the first base. TCRbeta CDR3 regions were amplified from genomic DNA using the immunoSEQ Assay, a bias-controlled multiplex PCR. Per the source publication's procedure: Nucleated cell counts per sample were estimated from amplification of reference gene primers within the assay. To quantify the absolute abundance of each unique TCRbeta CDR3 rearrangement, sequence reads were collapsed and filtered. Productive Simpson clonality was computed per sample as the square root of Simpson's diversity index over productive rearrangements. TCRdb holds this immuneACCESS table with in-frame rearrangements only. Some clones are missing; in checked studies, unresolved V genes explain under half, and the rest has no known cause. D and trimming were read from the DNA, whereas the V and J calls and clone size are those reported in that table. This sample comprises over 100,000 clones, 84% of them detected only once. In total, the top ten clones hold 6.6% of the sample.

For this clone: It lacks a known antigen. One end of the junction is discordant with germline, which a read error may explain.

Each collaborating institution followed its own protocols to collect whole blood in K2EDTA tubes. Collaborator samples were shipped for TCRbeta analysis as frozen whole blood, isolated PBMCs, or DNA extracted from either sample type. This receptor was obtained from a woman aged 45-65 years with acute or convalescent COVID-19. Sequenced material: peripheral blood. This chain joins TRBV9 to TRBJ1-1; the D gene identity is not certain. In nucleotides, the sequence is TGTGCCAGCACCGTAGGCGGAGGGAAGGACACTGAAGCTTTCTTT. This translates into CASTVGGGKDTEAFF.